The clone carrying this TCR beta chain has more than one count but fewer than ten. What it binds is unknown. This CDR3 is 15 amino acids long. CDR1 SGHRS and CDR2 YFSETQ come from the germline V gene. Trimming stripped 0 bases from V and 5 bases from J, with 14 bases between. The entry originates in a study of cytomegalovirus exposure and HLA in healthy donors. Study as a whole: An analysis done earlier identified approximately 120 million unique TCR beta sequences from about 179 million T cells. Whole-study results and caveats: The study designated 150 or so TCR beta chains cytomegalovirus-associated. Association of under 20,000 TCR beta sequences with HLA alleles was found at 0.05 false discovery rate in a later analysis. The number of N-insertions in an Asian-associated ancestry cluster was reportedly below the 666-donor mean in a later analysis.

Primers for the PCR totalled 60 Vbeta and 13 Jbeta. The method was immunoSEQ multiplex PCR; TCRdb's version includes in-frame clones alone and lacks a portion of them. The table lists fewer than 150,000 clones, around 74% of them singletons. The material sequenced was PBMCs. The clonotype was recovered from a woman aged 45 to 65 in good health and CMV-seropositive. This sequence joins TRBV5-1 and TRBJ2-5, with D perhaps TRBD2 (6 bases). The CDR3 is CASSLEARDGETQYF. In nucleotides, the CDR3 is TGCGCCAGCAGCTTGGAGGCGCGGGACGGGGAGACCCAGTACTTC.